Sequencing of this T cell receptor (beta chain) was carried out in a study of beta chain features in type 1 diabetes. Broader study findings: High TCR expression in some cells could lead to their over-representation in cDNA sequencing.

Reverse transcription of all isolated RNA meant that expressed TCRB transcripts were sequenced. Deep immunoSEQ sequencing covered naive, central memory and regulatory T cell samples. Libraries were prepared by immunoSEQ multiplex PCR; TCRdb keeps only in-frame clonotypes and omits some of them. The data contain about 250,000 clones, roughly 14% of them singletons. The J segment lost 6 bases and the V segment lost 4 bases, leaving 5 bases of the junction unmatched. CDR1 and CDR2 from the germline V gene are SGHAT and FQNNGV. The CDR3 sequence is 15 residues long. In its sample, this clone was seen a few times. The target antigen is unknown.

The chain is built from TRBV11-2 and TRBJ2-1; 11 bases line up with TRBD2. This sequence originates from a woman in her forties in good health. The sequencing input was naive CD4+ T cells from blood. As DNA, the CDR3 is TGTGCCAGCAGCTCACTAGCGGGGGTCCGCAATGAGCAGTTCTTC. Translated, it gives CASSSLAGVRNEQFF.